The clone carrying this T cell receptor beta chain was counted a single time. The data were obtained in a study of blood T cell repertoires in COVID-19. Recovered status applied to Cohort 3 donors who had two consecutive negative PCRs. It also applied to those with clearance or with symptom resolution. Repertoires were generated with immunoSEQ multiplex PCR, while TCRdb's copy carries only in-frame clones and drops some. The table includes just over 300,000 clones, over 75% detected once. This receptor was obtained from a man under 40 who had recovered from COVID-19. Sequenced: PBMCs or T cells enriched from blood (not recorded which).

Written as DNA, the CDR3 is TGTGCCAGCAGCTTATCGAGCACAGATACGCAGTATTTT. It specifies CASSLSSTDTQYF. The chain joins TRBV7-9 to TRBJ2-3, with D uncertain. The germline CDR1 and CDR2 sequences are SEHNR and FQNEAQ (reference sequence). Between the trimmed V and J ends, which lost 2 bases and 0 bases, there was a span of 3 bases. The CDR3 runs to 13 residues.